The present TCR beta chain was sequenced within a study of blood T cell repertoires in COVID-19. In the authors' workflow: Amplification with reference gene primers provided the estimates of nucleated cell counts. Using immunoSEQ multiplex PCR, the repertoire was profiled, and TCRdb retains in-frame clones only, with some absent. V, J and clone size derive from that table, while D and trimming were established from the DNA sequence. The sample holds 65,000 to 100,000 clones, about 86% seen once. V lost 4 bases, J lost 0 bases, and 14 bases lay in between. Per germline, CDR1 SGHRS and CDR2 YFSETQ. The CDR3 spans 16 residues.

The material sequenced was peripheral blood. The V gene is TRBV5-1, the J gene TRBJ2-1; D perhaps matches TRBD2 (5 bases). This clonotype originated in a woman aged 80 or over with acute or convalescent COVID-19. CDR3: CASSPAEESSYNEQFF. The CDR3 DNA follows: TGCGCCAGCAGCCCAGCGGAGGAAAGCTCCTACAATGAGCAGTTCTTC.